This TCR beta chain is from a study of control samples from healthy donors and cancer patients. Assay used: immunoSEQ multiplex PCR; TCRdb lists only in-frame clones, some missing. The profile shows 150,000 to 160,000 clones, 94% of them singletons. Trimming took 0 bases from V and 5 from J; bases not matched to a gene: 10. Germline CDR1 reads MNHEY; CDR2 reads SVGAGI. The CDR3 is made up of 16 amino acids. The TCR was taken from a man in his forties or fifties in good health. The chain uses TRBV6-5 and TRBJ2-7; TRBD2 agrees at 7 bases. Sequenced material: blood. The CDR3 protein is CASSYSYLSGVHEQYF. CDR3 DNA sequence: TGTGCCAGCAGTTACTCCTACCTCAGCGGGGTCCACGAGCAGTACTTC.